Listed here are 9 T cell receptor beta chains from one sample, sequenced in a study of control samples from healthy donors and cancer patients. The assay was immunoSEQ multiplex PCR, and TCRdb's table has in-frame clones only and misses some. The profile shows about 83,000 clones, about nine tenths of them singletons. Sample: blood. The receptors come from a middle-aged man in good health.

V is TRBV27 and J is TRBJ1-5; D is undetermined. In germline, CDR1 is MNHEY, CDR2 SMNVEV (reference sequence). The CDR3 is 12 amino acids. Trimming cost V 10 bases and J 7 bases, with 14 bases left between them. The CDR3 is CATARTGQPQHF. CDR3 sequence (DNA): TGTGCCACGGCCAGAACGGGGCAGCCCCAGCATTTT.

The table lists this clone with a few counts. The chain has TRBV2 and TRBJ1-5, with 10 bases aligning to TRBD1. Germline lookup yields CDR1 SNHLY and CDR2 FYNNEI. This CDR3 has 17 residues. V gave up 7 bases and J gave up 2 bases; unmatched junction bases: 11. The CDR3 sequence: CASMADRGPRGNQPQHF. CDR3 in DNA: TGTGCCAGCATGGCCGACAGGGGGCCCCGGGGCAATCAGCCCCAGCATTTT.

This clone was seen more than once but under ten times. V gene TRBV5-1 combines with J gene TRBJ1-1; 7 positions agree with TRBD1. The germline CDR1 and CDR2 sequences are SGHRS and YFSETQ. The CDR3 totals 13 residues. Trimming cost V 4 bases and J 4 bases; bases outside gene matches: 4. CDR3 sequence (DNA): TGCGCCAGCAGCCAACCAGGGGGCACTGAAGCTTTCTTT. Translation gives CASSQPGGTEAFF.

A single count supports this clone. The CDR3 is CASSFWNTDGYTF. DNA for the CDR3: TGTGCCAGCAGTTTCTGGAACACAGATGGCTACACCTTC. The chain uses TRBV27 and TRBJ1-2; D unresolved. Germline loops: CDR1 MNHEY, CDR2 SMNVEV (reference sequence). The CDR3 runs to 13 residues. Trimming stripped 3 bases from V and 6 bases from J, with 11 bases between.

CDR3 region: CATMGTGGTNEQFF. The DNA of the CDR3 is TGTGCCACCATGGGGACGGGAGGGACGAATGAGCAGTTCTTC. V is TRBV24-1 and J is TRBJ2-1; 8 bases fit TRBD2. This CDR3 contains 14 residues. Germline lookup yields CDR1 KGHDR and CDR2 SFDVKD. V shed 8 bases, J shed 7 bases, and the junction held 9 bases outside the gene matches.

This chain links TRBV6-5 with TRBJ1-4; 7 bases align to TRBD1. The CDR3 length is 14 residues. Germline assignment: CDR1 MNHEY and CDR2 SVGAGI. Trimming cost V 5 bases and J 8 bases; bases outside gene matches: 8. The CDR3 sequence is CASSQTGSGEKLFF. Written as DNA, the CDR3 is TGTGCCAGCAGTCAGACAGGGTCGGGAGAAAAACTGTTTTTT.

The V call is TRBV6-5, the J call TRBJ2-3, with 7 bases matching TRBD1. Per the germline V gene, CDR1 is MNHEY and CDR2 is SVGAGI. The CDR3 runs to 13 residues. J lost 6 bases, V lost 10 bases, and 10 bases had no gene match. CDR3 sequence: CAISEGALDTQYF. CDR3 nucleotides: TGTGCCATCTCCGAGGGGGCTCTGGATACGCAGTATTTT.

The V call is TRBV3-1 (or the pseudogene TRBV3-2), the J call TRBJ1-4, with 9 nucleotides matching TRBD1. Germline values: CDR1 LGHDT, CDR2 YNNKEL (reference sequence). The CDR3 is 16 residues long. The ends lost 1 base at V and 11 bases at J; junction bases unmatched: 11. Written as DNA, the CDR3 is TGTGCCAGCAGCCAAGGTAGGACAGGGGCAACGAAGAAACTGTTTTTT. This codes for CASSQGRTGATKKLFF.

The chain employs TRBV30 and TRBJ1-3; tentative D call: TRBD1 (6 bases). V gave up 1 base and J gave up 3 bases, with 13 bases separating them. The CDR3 totals 15 residues. Germline-derived CDR1 and CDR2 are GTSNPN and SVGIG (reference sequence). This CDR3 is CAWSGRTAYGNTIYF. The CDR3, as DNA: TGTGCCTGGAGTGGCAGGACAGCTTATGGAAACACCATATATTTT.